A single sample gave rise to the 26 T cell receptor beta chains below, sequenced in a study of identical twins. MiXCR was run by TCRdb on the 5' RACE reads, yielding one entry per CDR3 protein. The repertoire holds some 1,600,000 distinct CDR3 sequences, with about 32% as singletons. The sequencing input was cord blood. The receptor set was obtained from a newborn girl in good health.

Remarks on this clonotype: Relative to the germline gene, one junction end is altered; a read error may explain this. The chain links TRBV7-2 to TRBJ2-1; 11 bases agree with TRBD2. CDR3 length: 15 residues. Germline V gene data show CDR1 as SGHTA and CDR2 as FQGNSA. The DNA for the CDR3 is TGTGCCAGCAGCCTACTAGCGGGAGCGCTCAATGAGCGGTTCTTC. Its translation: CASSLLAGALNERFF.

This sequence joins TRBV13 and TRBJ1-1, with 9 bases fitting TRBD1. Germline CDR1 and CDR2: PRHDT and FYEKMQ (reference sequence). The CDR3 is 13 residues long. V lost 5 bases and J lost 4; bases outside the gene matches: 2. CDR3 DNA: TGTGCCAGCAGCGGGGACAGGGCCACTGAAGCTTTCTTT. Translation gives CASSGDRATEAFF. The full variable domain, its missing parts supplied by reference TRBV13 and TRBJ1-1, is AAGVIQSPRHLIKEKRETATLKCYPIPRHDTVYWYQQGPGQDPQFLISFYEKMQSDKGSIPDRFSAQQFSDYHSELNMSSLELGDSALYFCASSGDRATEAFFGQGTRLTVV.

This chain links TRBV7-8 with TRBJ2-7; 15 positions match TRBD2. The CDR3 is 18 amino acids. Germline V lookup: CDR1 SGHVS, CDR2 FQNEAQ. The trim removed 5 bases at V and 7 bases at J, leaving 15 bases unmatched. CDR3 region: CASSLGGLAGGLRNEQYF. CDR3 DNA: TGTGCCAGCAGCCTAGGGGGACTAGCGGGAGGCCTCCGCAATGAGCAGTACTTC.

V usage is TRBV12-3 or TRBV12-4 and J usage is TRBJ2-2; TRBD2 might be the D (6 bases). With 7 bases removed from V and 0 bases from J, the gap between germline ends came to 12 bases. This CDR3 contains 15 residues. The CDR3 DNA sequence: TGTGCCAGCATCCGGGGACTCCCGAACACCGGGGAGCTGTTTTTT. As protein: CASIRGLPNTGELFF.

The gene calls are TRBV7-6 and TRBJ1-2; tentative D call: TRBD1 (5 bases). The germline V gene encodes CDR1 SGHVS and CDR2 FNYEAQ. V lost 7 bases, J lost 2 bases, and 14 bases lay in between. This CDR3 has 14 amino acids. The CDR3 here is CASIPRGSNYGYTF. CDR3 DNA sequence: TGTGCCAGCATCCCTAGGGGCTCAAACTATGGCTACACCTTC.

Comments on this clonotype: One junction end does not reproduce the germline sequence, and a read error may be involved. The chain is built from TRBV4-1 and TRBJ1-2; possible D gene TRBD1, 5 bases. The CDR3 extends over 13 amino acids. Germline V gene data show CDR1 as MGHRA and CDR2 as YSYEKL. CDR3 DNA: TGCGCCAGCAGCTCGGACAATAACAATGGCTACACCTTC. This codes for CASSSDNNNGYTF.

This clonotype was seen a few times. The chain joins TRBV10-3 to TRBJ1-1; 10 nucleotides agree with TRBD1. Germline trimming cut 3 bases from V and 4 bases from J; bases unmatched to any gene: 5. Germline loops: CDR1 ENHRY, CDR2 SYGVKD. The length of the CDR3 is 15 residues. Here the CDR3 reads CAISEKDRGITEAFF. In nucleotides, the CDR3 is TGTGCCATCAGTGAAAAGGACAGGGGGATCACTGAAGCTTTCTTT.

This clonotype has a handful of counts. V usage is TRBV5-1 and J usage is TRBJ1-1, with D unresolved. The germline V gene encodes CDR1 SGHRS and CDR2 YFSETQ. The CDR3 spans 14 residues. Trimming left V 1 base short and J 4 bases short, with 11 bases between. The chain's CDR3 is CASSLRREGTEAFF. In DNA, the CDR3 is TGCGCCAGCAGCTTGCGGCGGGAGGGCACTGAAGCTTTCTTT.

This chain connects TRBV7-9 to TRBJ1-1, with D perhaps TRBD1 (6 bases). V gave up 5 bases and J gave up 3 bases, with 10 bases separating them. The CDR3 consists of 13 residues. The germline V gene encodes CDR1 SEHNR and CDR2 FQNEAQ (reference sequence). The CDR3 DNA sequence: TGTGCCAGCAGCGCACAGGGTTACACTGAAGCTTTCTTT. Translated, it gives CASSAQGYTEAFF.

This clonotype was detected only once. The chain employs TRBV7-8 and TRBJ2-4; D ambiguous. Trimming took 0 bases from V and 0 from J, leaving 9 bases between them. The V gene's germline CDR1 is SGHVS and CDR2 FQNEAQ. CDR3 length: 16 amino acids. CDR3 nucleotides: TGTGCCAGCAGCTTAGCCCAGGTTCTAGCCAAAAACATTCAGTACTTC. Translation: CASSLAQVLAKNIQYF.

The chain recombines TRBV20-1 with TRBJ2-1; 8 nucleotides agree with TRBD2. V gave up 1 base and J gave up 6 bases; unmatched junction bases: 5. The CDR3 loop spans 14 amino acids. Germline V gene sequence: CDR1 DFQATT, CDR2 SNEGSKA (reference sequence). CDR3 loop: CSARGGLALNEQFF. CDR3 in DNA: TGCAGTGCTAGAGGCGGACTAGCCCTCAATGAGCAGTTCTTC.

V gene TRBV5-1 combines with J gene TRBJ1-3; D call uncertain. This CDR3 has 14 residues. Per the germline V gene, CDR1 is SGHRS and CDR2 is YFSETQ. V was shortened by 5 bases and J by 0 bases, with 9 bases between the two germline ends. CDR3 coding DNA: TGCGCCAGCAGAAGGACTTTCTCTGGAAACACCATATATTTT. It yields the protein CASRRTFSGNTIYF. Combining the CDR3 with reference TRBV5-1 and TRBJ1-3 gives the whole variable domain KAGVTQTPRYLIKTRGQQVTLSCSPISGHRSVSWYQQTPGQGLQFLFEYFSETQRNKGNFPGRFSGRQFSNSRSEMNVSTLELGDSALYLCASRRTFSGNTIYFGEGSWLTVV.

This clonotype was picked up a small number of times. The chain has TRBV2 and TRBJ2-7; perhaps TRBD1 as D (5 bases). The length of the CDR3 is 14 residues. CDR1 SNHLY and CDR2 FYNNEI come from the germline V gene. Trimming took off 9 bases at V and 2 bases at J, with 17 bases between the two ends. The CDR3 nucleotides are TGTGCCAGATCTCAGGGTTATTACCCCTACGAGCAGTACTTC. Residues: CARSQGYYPYEQYF.

The rearrangement joins TRBV15 to TRBJ2-7; TRBD2 matches at 9 bases. The CDR3 is made up of 16 amino acids. V was clipped by 2 bases and J by 2 bases; unmatched bases: 7. Germline CDR1 reads LNHNV; CDR2 reads YYDKDF (reference sequence). The CDR3 region is CATSRRSGGGTYEQYF. In DNA form, the CDR3 reads TGTGCCACCAGCAGACGTAGCGGGGGAGGGACCTACGAGCAGTACTTC. Full variable domain (rest looked up from reference TRBV15 and TRBJ2-7): DAMVIQNPRYQVTQFGKPVTLSCSQTLNHNVMYWYQQKSSQAPKLLFHYYDKDFNNEADTPDNFQSRRPNTSFCFLDIRSPGLGDTAMYLCATSRRSGGGTYEQYFGPGTRLTVT.

There are a few counts of this clonotype. The V gene is TRBV4-2, the J gene TRBJ2-1, with TRBD2 matching 14 bases. The CDR3 spans 19 residues. The germline CDR1 and CDR2 sequences are LGHNA and YNFKEQ. The V gene end was trimmed by 1 base and the J gene end by 5 bases; junction bases not matched to a gene: 10. CDR3 DNA: TGTGCCAGCAGCCAAGGTCTTCGGACTAGCGGGGGGCCACACAATGAGCAGTTCTTC. It encodes CASSQGLRTSGGPHNEQFF.

This clonotype was counted once. The chain has TRBV2 and TRBJ2-1; TRBD1 aligns across 7 bases. Germline CDR1 reads SNHLY; CDR2 reads FYNNEI. This CDR3 region has 14 residues. Trimming removed 5 bases from V and 5 bases from J; junction bases left unmatched: 6. CDR3 protein: CASSTGVWDNEQFF. The CDR3 DNA is TGTGCCAGCAGTACAGGGGTGTGGGACAATGAGCAGTTCTTC.

This clonotype showed up just a few times. The chain combines TRBV20-1 with TRBJ1-4; D unclear. CDR3 size: 13 residues. Germline V CDR1 and CDR2: DFQATT, SNEGSKA (reference sequence). Trimming took 5 bases from V and 2 from J, leaving 9 bases between them. The CDR3 sequence is CSAVSGTNEKLFF. Written as DNA, the CDR3 is TGCAGTGCTGTGTCCGGGACTAATGAAAAACTGTTTTTT.

This clonotype has just a few counts. The chain recombines TRBV4-2 with TRBJ1-1; D unclear. This CDR3 comprises 16 residues. Trimming removed 1 base from V and 1 base from J, with 13 bases in between. Germline V gene data show CDR1 as LGHNA and CDR2 as YNFKEQ. The CDR3 DNA reads as TGTGCCAGCAGCCAAGTCCCGGGTGGCAGGAACACTGAAGCTTTCTTT. Residues: CASSQVPGGRNTEAFF.

V gene TRBV12-3 or TRBV12-4 combines with J gene TRBJ2-2, with 10 bases identical to TRBD2. The CDR3 contains 15 residues. With 1 base clipped from V and 10 bases from J, the junction kept 6 bases outside the gene matches. CDR3: CASSLGLAGVEELFF. CDR3 sequence (DNA): TGTGCCAGCAGTTTAGGGCTAGCGGGAGTGGAGGAGCTGTTTTTT.

This clonotype was picked up many times. This chain joins TRBV14 and TRBJ2-1; D gene ambiguous. Germline V gene sequence: CDR1 SGHDN, CDR2 FVKESK. V was shortened by 0 bases and J by 5 bases, with 2 bases between the two germline ends. The CDR3 has 12 amino acids. CDR3 in DNA: TGTGCCAGCAGCCAAGAGGACAATGAGCAGTTCTTC. Protein: CASSQEDNEQFF.

The chain couples TRBV2 to TRBJ2-6, with D perhaps TRBD2 (6 bases). Germline V gene sequence: CDR1 SNHLY, CDR2 FYNNEI. Trimming removed 7 bases at V and 1 base at J, with 20 bases between. The CDR3 totals 18 residues. CDR3 sequence reads: CASNLRGALSSGANVLTF. CDR3 coding DNA: TGTGCCAGCAACCTTCGCGGGGCTCTTTCTTCTGGGGCCAACGTCCTGACTTTC. Combining the CDR3 with reference TRBV2 and TRBJ2-6 gives the whole variable domain EPEVTQTPSHQVTQMGQEVILRCVPISNHLYFYWYRQILGQKVEFLVSFYNNEISEKSEIFDDQFSVERPDGSNFTLKIRSTKLEDSAMYFCASNLRGALSSGANVLTFGAGSRLTVL.

The chain is built from TRBV20-1 and TRBJ1-5; D remains ambiguous. Trimming pared 2 bases from V and 3 bases from J, leaving 20 bases between. Germline assignment: CDR1 DFQATT and CDR2 SNEGSKA (reference sequence). CDR3 length equals 17 residues. CDR3 bases: TGCAGTGCTAGATCTGGTTTTAGCTCCTCTAACAATCAGCCCCAGCATTTT. It yields the protein CSARSGFSSSNNQPQHF.

The chain has TRBV28 and TRBJ2-7, with 10 bases identical to TRBD2. V was pared by 5 bases and J by 4 bases, with 2 bases of the junction left unmatched. The CDR3 sequence is 13 residues long. In germline, CDR1 is MDHEN, CDR2 SYDVKM. CDR3 residues: CASSTSGVYEQYF. The CDR3 DNA reads as TGTGCCAGCAGTACTAGCGGGGTTTACGAGCAGTACTTC.

In its sample, this clonotype was seen many times. CDR3 DNA sequence: TGTGCCAGCACCCATGGGACAGGGGATGAAAAACTGTTTTTT. Translated: CASTHGTGDEKLFF. V gene TRBV12-3 or TRBV12-4 combines with J gene TRBJ1-4; 10 positions agree with TRBD1. The V gene end was trimmed by 7 bases and the J gene end by 6 bases; junction bases not matched to a gene: 5. This CDR3 region has 14 residues.

This chain joins TRBV4-2 and TRBJ2-3, with TRBD1 identical over 10 bases. The CDR3 totals 15 residues. The trim removed 3 bases at V and 5 bases at J, leaving 5 bases unmatched. Germline V gene lookup returns CDR1 LGHNA and CDR2 YNFKEQ. CDR3 residues: CASSQLGQGGDTQYF. The CDR3 DNA sequence: TGTGCCAGCAGCCAGCTCGGACAGGGGGGAGATACGCAGTATTTT.

The genes are TRBV4-1 and TRBJ1-5; D gene uncertain. In germline, CDR1 is MGHRA, CDR2 YSYEKL. The germline V and J ends were trimmed by 0 bases and 3 bases, with 9 bases remaining between them. The CDR3 is 15 residues long. CDR3 coding DNA: TGCGCCAGCAGCCAAGATGGCCTGAACAATCAGCCCCAGCATTTT. Protein: CASSQDGLNNQPQHF.